The 6 T cell receptor beta chains below were found in one sample sequenced in a study of T cell responses to AZD1222 COVID-19 vaccine. Measured with immunoSEQ multiplex PCR; TCRdb has only the in-frame clones, and not every one. The data show roughly 150,000 clones, roughly nine tenths seen once. The sequencing here drew on peripheral blood, taken on day 0 of AZD1222 vaccination. These receptors were obtained from an adult in good health.

This clone showed up just a few times. The V gene is TRBV10-2, the J gene TRBJ2-3; tentatively, D is TRBD2 (6 bases). Per the germline V gene, CDR1 is WSHSY and CDR2 is SAAADI. The CDR3 consists of 19 residues. Trimming pared 6 bases from V and 5 bases from J, leaving 30 bases between. Here the CDR3 DNA reads TGCGCCAGCAGCCCAACCCAAAACCCTAGCGCTAAGGACGGAGATACGCAGTATTTT. It is translated as CASSPTQNPSAKDGDTQYF.

The chain joins TRBV2 to TRBJ1-2; D is unclear. The germline gives CDR1 SNHLY, CDR2 FYNNEI. V gave up 6 bases and J gave up 4 bases, with 6 bases separating them. This CDR3 region has 11 residues. The CDR3 DNA sequence: TGTGCCAGCAGACAGCTCTATGGCTACACCTTC. Translation: CASRQLYGYTF.

The count of this clone is one. The chain uses TRBV4-2 and TRBJ2-2; TRBD1 agrees at 10 bases. Germline V CDR1 and CDR2: LGHNA, YNFKEQ. V was clipped by 4 bases and J by 5 bases; unmatched bases: 1. The CDR3 is 14 amino acids. The CDR3 spells CASSRQGATGELFF. The CDR3 DNA follows: TGTGCCAGCAGCCGACAGGGGGCTACCGGGGAGCTGTTTTTT.

This chain links TRBV29-1 with TRBJ2-4; D is possibly TRBD2 (5 bases). Trimming removed 1 base at V and 7 bases at J, with 11 bases between. The CDR3 runs to 13 residues. Germline V CDR1 and CDR2: SQVTM, ANQGSEA. DNA for the CDR3: TGCAGCGTTGAAGTTCCGGGATCCAACATTCAGTACTTC. This codes for CSVEVPGSNIQYF.

The rearrangement links TRBV6-5 to TRBJ1-1; D ambiguous. The germline V and J ends were trimmed by 4 bases and 0 bases, with 6 bases remaining between them. The CDR3 consists of 13 residues. Looked up from germline, CDR1 is MNHEY and CDR2 is SVGAGI. This chain's CDR3 is CASSSTMNTEAFF. The CDR3 DNA sequence: TGTGCCAGCAGTTCGACCATGAACACTGAAGCTTTCTTT.

The chain couples TRBV28 to TRBJ2-5, with D unresolved. Looked up from germline, CDR1 is MDHEN and CDR2 is SYDVKM. V lost 5 bases, J lost 0 bases, and 16 bases lay in between. CDR3 length: 16 amino acids. CDR3 in DNA: TGTGCCAGCAGTCCCCGTCCCCGCAGAAACCAAGAGACCCAGTACTTC. Protein: CASSPRPRRNQETQYF.